Listed below are T cell receptor beta chains from one sample, sequenced in a study of T cell repertoires in cytomegalovirus infection. Their target antigens are unknown. Each CDR3 protein gets one entry after TCRdb re-called the reads with MiXCR. The sample includes hundreds of thousands of distinct CDR3 sequences, about a third of them seen just once. The material sequenced was cultured CD8+ T cells from PBMCs, taken from culture after CMV antigen stimulation. Receptors originate from a human donor in good health (CMV status not recorded). Some clones in this sample may be carry-over from other donors' samples. Each CDR3 is given with its conserved first and last residue. D genes are given only for firm matches. Size is stated for part of the rows, as once, few or many counts, or as a class when the clone is expanded.

CSARPSLPNTGELFF,TGCAGTGCTAGGCCGAGCCTCCCGAACACCGGGGAGCTGTTTTTT,TRBJ2-2,TRBV20-1,-,few,15
CASSVGDQETQYF,TGTGCCAGCAGCGTAGGAGATCAAGAGACCCAGTACTTC,TRBJ2-5,TRBV9,-,-,13
CASSEASSGANVLTF,TGTGCCAGCAGTGAAGCCAGCTCTGGGGCCAACGTCCTGACTTTC,TRBJ2-6,TRBV6-1,-,many,15
CASRGTGGLFLYNEQFF,TGTGCCAGCAGGGGGACAGGGGGCCTTTTTTTATACAATGAGCAGTTCTTC,TRBJ2-1,TRBV6-1,TRBD1,many,17
CASSIGGGATGELFF,TGTGCCAGCAGCATCGGCGGGGGGGCGACCGGGGAGCTGTTTTTT,TRBJ2-2,TRBV7-6,TRBD2,few,15
CASSPTGGYRMGTDTQYF,TGTGCCAGCAGCCCGACAGGGGGATATAGGATGGGCACAGATACGCAGTATTTT,TRBJ2-3,TRBV3-1,TRBD1,-,18
CATPGRGQNIQYF,TGTGCCACCCCGGGCAGGGGGCAGAACATTCAGTACTTC,TRBJ2-4,TRBV12-3/TRBV12-4,TRBD1,few,13
CASSRQDEDTGELFF,TGTGCCAGCTCACGACAGGATGAGGACACCGGGGAGCTGTTTTTT,TRBJ2-2,TRBV18,-,few,15
CASSHRTGWASTDTQYF,TGTGCCAGCAGCCACCGGACAGGGTGGGCCAGCACAGATACGCAGTATTTT,TRBJ2-3,TRBV11-2,TRBD1,-,17
CASSPDPGHLYGYTF,TGTGCCAGCAGCCCAGACCCAGGACACCTTTATGGCTACACCTTC,TRBJ1-2,TRBV7-6,-,-,15
CASSLVPYYRDGGYTF,TGTGCCAGCAGCTTAGTCCCCTACTACAGGGACGGGGGCTACACCTTC,TRBJ1-2,TRBV7-9,-,-,16
CASSEYVGPTNEKLFF,TGTGCCAGCAGTGAATATGTGGGGCCGACTAATGAAAAACTGTTTTTT,TRBJ1-4,TRBV6-1,-,once,16
CASSYVWGEGPQHF,TGTGCCAGCAGTTACGTTTGGGGAGAGGGGCCCCAGCATTTT,TRBJ1-5,TRBV6-2/TRBV6-3,-,-,14
CASSFEDRVTGELFF,TGTGCCAGCAGCTTTGAGGACAGGGTGACCGGGGAGCTGTTTTTT,TRBJ2-2,TRBV7-9,TRBD1,few,15
CSVEGTSGRDYNEQFF,TGCAGCGTTGAAGGGACTAGCGGGAGGGACTACAATGAGCAGTTCTTC,TRBJ2-1,TRBV29-1,TRBD2,few,16
CAISEDWTQYF,TGTGCCATCAGTGAAGACTGGACCCAGTACTTC,TRBJ2-5,TRBV10-3,-,few,11
CASTLGGWELFF,TGTGCCAGCACTTTAGGGGGTTGGGAGCTGTTTTTT,TRBJ2-2,TRBV12-3/TRBV12-4,-,-,12
CASSQDRGPGNTIYF,TGCGCCAGCAGCCAAGACAGGGGGCCTGGAAACACCATATATTTT,TRBJ1-3,TRBV4-1,TRBD1,few,15
CASSRGDRPAPNEQFF,TGTGCCAGCAGCCGGGGGGACAGGCCGGCTCCCAATGAGCAGTTCTTC,TRBJ2-1,TRBV14,TRBD1,-,16
CAIAKNDEQFF,TGTGCCATCGCCAAAAATGATGAGCAGTTCTTC,TRBJ2-1,TRBV10-3,-,-,11
CASSSRTFGSPLHF,TGTGCCAGCAGCTCTCGGACTTTTGGGTCACCCCTCCACTTT,TRBJ1-6,TRBV7-6,-,-,14
CATKKGSSSTDTQYF,TGTGCCACCAAAAAAGGCAGTTCTAGCACAGATACGCAGTATTTT,TRBJ2-3,TRBV2,-,few,15
CASSLGLWTEAFF,TGTGCCAGCAGTTTAGGTCTGTGGACTGAAGCTTTCTTT,TRBJ1-1,TRBV12-3/TRBV12-4,-,-,13
CSVITYRSVGGYGYTF,TGCAGCGTTATCACCTACAGGTCCGTAGGGGGTTATGGCTACACCTTC,TRBJ1-2,TRBV29-1,-,-,16
CASSSPNRFPPNPSPLHF,TGTGCCAGCAGTTCACCAAACAGGTTCCCCCCCAATCCTTCACCCCTCCACTTT,TRBJ1-6,TRBV27,-,few,18
CASSAAAGHEWQETQYF,TGTGCCAGCTCCGCCGCAGCGGGACACGAATGGCAAGAGACCCAGTACTTC,TRBJ2-5,TRBV18,-,few,17
CASSQDGPGGFNEQFF,TGCGCCAGCAGCCAAGATGGGCCAGGGGGTTTCAATGAGCAGTTCTTC,TRBJ2-1,TRBV4-3,TRBD1,-,16
CASSVGQGSNEQFF,TGTGCCAGCAGTGTCGGACAGGGTTCGAATGAGCAGTTCTTC,TRBJ2-1,TRBV27,TRBD1,-,14
CASSLIYRVGRSNQPQHF,TGTGCCAGCAGTTTAATCTATAGGGTGGGGAGGAGCAATCAGCCCCAGCATTTT,TRBJ1-5,TRBV27,-,few,18
CASSIGRDDQPQHF,TGTGCCAGTAGTATAGGCAGGGATGATCAGCCCCAGCATTTT,TRBJ1-5,TRBV19,-,few,14
CATSRAPGNQPQHF,TGTGCCACCAGTCGAGCCCCAGGTAATCAGCCCCAGCATTTT,TRBJ1-5,TRBV24-1,-,-,14
CASSYGTMNTEAFF,TGTGCCAGCAGTTACGGAACGATGAACACTGAAGCTTTCTTT,TRBJ1-1,TRBV6-5,-,-,14
CASSLGTPPYEQYF,TGTGCCAGCAGCTTAGGGACACCCCCGTACGAGCAGTACTTC,TRBJ2-7,TRBV7-8,-,many,14
CASRRGMEQYF,TGTGCCAGCAGACGGGGGATGGAGCAGTACTTC,TRBJ2-7,TRBV7-4,-,once,11
CASSDREGSEQYF,TGTGCCAGCAGTGACAGGGAAGGGAGCGAGCAGTACTTC,TRBJ2-7,TRBV6-1,-,few,13
CASSQGGGMDGYTF,TGCGCCAGCAGCCAAGGGGGAGGGATGGATGGCTACACCTTC,TRBJ1-2,TRBV4-1,-,few,14
CASSYVTGVSYGYTF,TGTGCCAGCAGCTACGTGACAGGGGTTAGCTATGGCTACACCTTC,TRBJ1-2,TRBV7-9,TRBD1,-,15
CASHGILRSGGINEQFF,TGTGCCAGCCATGGGATTTTACGTAGCGGGGGGATTAATGAGCAGTTCTTC,TRBJ2-1,TRBV7-6,TRBD2,few,17
CASRLGWLAGGNEQFF,TGCGCCAGCAGGTTGGGCTGGCTAGCGGGGGGCAATGAGCAGTTCTTC,TRBJ2-1,TRBV4-1,TRBD2,few,16
CASSSPGLERYEQYF,TGTGCCAGCAGCTCGCCGGGACTAGAGCGTTACGAGCAGTACTTC,TRBJ2-7,TRBV7-4,TRBD2,few,15
CASSQKSSGGEGSYNEQFF,TGTGCCAGCAGCCAAAAATCGAGCGGGGGGGAGGGCTCCTACAATGAGCAGTTCTTC,TRBJ2-1,TRBV7-9,TRBD2,once,19
CASSLAGGLGAGEQYF,TGTGCCAGCAGCTTAGCCGGGGGCCTCGGGGCTGGCGAGCAGTACTTC,TRBJ2-7,TRBV7-6,-,many,16
CAGGPLGGYTDTQYF,TGTGCCGGGGGGCCTCTAGGGGGATATACAGATACGCAGTATTTT,TRBJ2-3,TRBV7-6,-,few,15
CASSDRLTGITEAFF,TGTGCCAGCAGCGACCGCCTGACAGGGATCACTGAAGCTTTCTTT,TRBJ1-1,TRBV9,TRBD1,once,15
CASSVPGQIYEQYF,TGTGCCAGCAGCGTTCCGGGACAGATCTACGAGCAGTACTTC,TRBJ2-7,TRBV12-3/TRBV12-4,TRBD1,many,14